The rows below give T cell receptor beta chains drawn from one sample of a study of cytomegalovirus exposure and HLA in healthy donors. TCRdb's copy holds only in-frame clones and misses some; the assay was immunoSEQ multiplex PCR. Of tens of thousands of clones in the sample, roughly three quarters were seen once. Sequencing input: PBMCs. These receptors came from a man younger than 40 in good health and CMV-seronegative. The CDR3 runs from the conserved cysteine through the conserved F or W. Each record gives: CDR3 length, V gene, D gene, clone size, J gene, CDR3 DNA, CDR3 protein. A D gene is named only where the DNA matches it firmly. Clone sizes are given selectively: once, few, many, or a class where the clone is expanded.

len: 13; v_gene: TRBV25-1; d_gene: -; abundance: -; j_gene: TRBJ1-2; CDR3nt: TGTGCCAGCCGACGACCGGGGTCCTATGGCTACACCTTC; CDR3aa: CASRRPGSYGYTF
len: 13; v_gene: TRBV27; d_gene: -; abundance: -; j_gene: TRBJ2-7; CDR3nt: TGTGCCAGCCGGCACCGAGCAGGGGGGGAGCAGTACTTC; CDR3aa: CASRHRAGGEQYF
len: 17; v_gene: TRBV4-3; d_gene: TRBD2; abundance: -; j_gene: TRBJ2-5; CDR3nt: TGCGCCAGCAGCCAAGTAGCCCTCGGGAGCGGGGGAGAGACCCAGTACTTC; CDR3aa: CASSQVALGSGGETQYF
len: 14; v_gene: TRBV18; d_gene: -; abundance: -; j_gene: TRBJ1-1; CDR3nt: TGTGCCAGCTCACCACCCGGCCTAGTCGGGAAAGCTTTCTTT; CDR3aa: CASSPPGLVGKAFF
len: 14; v_gene: TRBV7-7; d_gene: -; abundance: -; j_gene: TRBJ2-7; CDR3nt: TGTGCTAGCAGCTTATGGTACGGGTCCTACGAGCAGTACTTC; CDR3aa: CASSLWYGSYEQYF
len: 14; v_gene: TRBV21-1; d_gene: -; abundance: -; j_gene: TRBJ2-7; CDR3nt: TGTGCCAGCAGCAAAGATGCGGGTCCCTACGAGCAGTACTTC; CDR3aa: CASSKDAGPYEQYF
len: 15; v_gene: TRBV5-4; d_gene: TRBD1; abundance: -; j_gene: TRBJ1-6; CDR3nt: TGTGCCAGCAGCTCAACCGGGACAGTCGGTTCACCCCTCCACTTT; CDR3aa: CASSSTGTVGSPLHF
len: 14; v_gene: TRBV16; d_gene: -; abundance: -; j_gene: TRBJ1-5; CDR3nt: TGTGCCAGCAGCCCCATAGCGGGTAGTCAGCCCCAGCATTTT; CDR3aa: CASSPIAGSQPQHF
len: 12; v_gene: TRBV29-1; d_gene: -; abundance: once; j_gene: TRBJ2-5; CDR3nt: TGCAGCGTTGAAGGACGGGGAGAGACCCAGTACTTC; CDR3aa: CSVEGRGETQYF
len: 13; v_gene: TRBV4-1; d_gene: -; abundance: -; j_gene: TRBJ1-2; CDR3nt: TGCGCCAGCAGCCCGTGGGGGGGATATGGCTACACCTTC; CDR3aa: CASSPWGGYGYTF
len: 15; v_gene: TRBV15; d_gene: TRBD1; abundance: -; j_gene: TRBJ1-2; CDR3nt: TGTGCCACCAGCAGGGGGACAGGCTCTAACTATGGCTACACCTTC; CDR3aa: CATSRGTGSNYGYTF
len: 15; v_gene: TRBV10-1; d_gene: TRBD1; abundance: -; j_gene: TRBJ2-5; CDR3nt: TGCGCCAGCAGTGAGTCGAAGGACAGGGGAGAGACCCAGTACTTC; CDR3aa: CASSESKDRGETQYF
len: 14; v_gene: TRBV7-2; d_gene: TRBD1; abundance: -; j_gene: TRBJ1-5; CDR3nt: TGTGCCAGCAGCCTAACGACAGGGAGTGTACCCCAGCATTTT; CDR3aa: CASSLTTGSVPQHF
len: 14; v_gene: TRBV29-1; d_gene: TRBD2; abundance: few; j_gene: TRBJ2-3; CDR3nt: TGCAGCGTGGAACTAGCGGGGCCCACAGATACGCAGTATTTT; CDR3aa: CSVELAGPTDTQYF
len: 14; v_gene: TRBV5-6; d_gene: TRBD2; abundance: few; j_gene: TRBJ2-7; CDR3nt: TGTGCCAGCAGCTATGGACTAGCGTCTTACGAGCAGTACTTC; CDR3aa: CASSYGLASYEQYF
len: 12; v_gene: TRBV7-2; d_gene: -; abundance: -; j_gene: TRBJ2-5; CDR3nt: TGTGCCAGCAGCTTAAGGGGGGAGACCCAGTACTTC; CDR3aa: CASSLRGETQYF
len: 12; v_gene: TRBV29-1; d_gene: TRBD1; abundance: -; j_gene: TRBJ1-1; CDR3nt: TGCAGCGTAAGGACAGGCTACACTGAAGCTTTCTTT; CDR3aa: CSVRTGYTEAFF
len: 15; v_gene: TRBV29-1; d_gene: TRBD1; abundance: few; j_gene: TRBJ1-1; CDR3nt: TGCAGCGTGGCCGGGACAGATCACATGAACACTGAAGCTTTCTTT; CDR3aa: CSVAGTDHMNTEAFF
len: 17; v_gene: TRBV5-4; d_gene: -; abundance: once; j_gene: TRBJ1-6; CDR3nt: TGTGCCAGCAGCACCAGACAGCCGAGCTCCTATAATTCACCCCTCCACTTT; CDR3aa: CASSTRQPSSYNSPLHF
len: 16; v_gene: TRBV29-1; d_gene: TRBD1; abundance: few; j_gene: TRBJ2-7; CDR3nt: TGCAGCGTTGAACTGAACTCGGGACAGGGGAGTTACGAGCAGTACTTC; CDR3aa: CSVELNSGQGSYEQYF
len: 11; v_gene: TRBV6-1; d_gene: -; abundance: -; j_gene: TRBJ2-5; CDR3nt: TGTGCCAGCGGGAGTATAGAGACCCAGTACTTC; CDR3aa: CASGSIETQYF
len: 15; v_gene: TRBV6-5; d_gene: TRBD2; abundance: -; j_gene: TRBJ2-6; CDR3nt: TGTGCCAGCCATGGGGGAGGGAGCGGGGCCAACGTCCTGACTTTC; CDR3aa: CASHGGGSGANVLTF
len: 15; v_gene: TRBV2; d_gene: -; abundance: -; j_gene: TRBJ1-6; CDR3nt: TGTGCCAGCAGTGAAGCTGTGCAGGGCCAATCACCCCTCCACTTT; CDR3aa: CASSEAVQGQSPLHF
len: 13; v_gene: TRBV2; d_gene: TRBD1; abundance: -; j_gene: TRBJ1-2; CDR3nt: TGTGCCGGGTCTGGGACAGGGGCTTTCATCTACACCTTC; CDR3aa: CAGSGTGAFIYTF
len: 13; v_gene: TRBV14; d_gene: -; abundance: -; j_gene: TRBJ1-5; CDR3nt: TGTGCCAGCAGCCAAGACCGCACAGGTTCCCAGCATTTT; CDR3aa: CASSQDRTGSQHF
len: 17; v_gene: TRBV7-8; d_gene: -; abundance: -; j_gene: TRBJ2-6; CDR3nt: TGTGCCAGCAGCTTAGTTGATACAGGCTCTGGGGCCAACGTCCTGACTTTC; CDR3aa: CASSLVDTGSGANVLTF
len: 15; v_gene: TRBV4-3; d_gene: -; abundance: -; j_gene: TRBJ1-5; CDR3nt: TGCGCCAGCAGCCAGTCCCGGGTTGCGAGTCCAGCCCAGCATTTT; CDR3aa: CASSQSRVASPAQHF
len: 15; v_gene: TRBV15; d_gene: -; abundance: -; j_gene: TRBJ1-1; CDR3nt: TGTGCCACCAGCAGAGGCCGAGAGGGATGGACTGAAGCTTTCTTT; CDR3aa: CATSRGREGWTEAFF
len: 13; v_gene: TRBV2; d_gene: TRBD1; abundance: -; j_gene: TRBJ1-2; CDR3nt: TGTGCCAGCCAAGACAGGGGCGACTATGGCTACACCTTC; CDR3aa: CASQDRGDYGYTF
len: 13; v_gene: TRBV5-8; d_gene: TRBD1; abundance: once; j_gene: TRBJ1-2; CDR3nt: TGTGCCAGCAGCATCCCAGGGGGCTATGGCTACACCTTC; CDR3aa: CASSIPGGYGYTF
len: 15; v_gene: TRBV10-3; d_gene: TRBD2; abundance: -; j_gene: TRBJ2-5; CDR3nt: TGTGCCATCAGTGATCCAGCGGGGGGTCATGAGACCCAGTACTTC; CDR3aa: CAISDPAGGHETQYF
len: 13; v_gene: TRBV29-1; d_gene: TRBD2; abundance: -; j_gene: TRBJ2-5; CDR3nt: TGCAGCGTTGAAAAGGCTAGCGGGACGACCCAGTACTTC; CDR3aa: CSVEKASGTTQYF
len: 17; v_gene: TRBV4-2; d_gene: -; abundance: -; j_gene: TRBJ1-3; CDR3nt: TGTGCCAGCAGCCAAGAGAATGGGCGGGGCGCAGGAAACACCATATATTTT; CDR3aa: CASSQENGRGAGNTIYF